This TCR beta chain appears in the sequencing data of a study of T cell responses to AZD1222 COVID-19 vaccine. Overall study findings and caveats: Spike-specific TCR depth and breadth grew after two AZD1222 doses. Researchers report vaccine-associated CD4 TCRs spanning spike, with dominance at 160-218 and 743-854. Every sample of the repertoires postdated the peak T cell response. Seropositive AZD1222 recipients at baseline numbered only six or seven.

A note on this clone: As yet, its antigen is unknown.

Trimming cost V 4 bases and J 2 bases, with 12 bases left between them. The CDR3 spans 15 residues. CDR1 and CDR2 from the germline V gene are SGHAT and FQNNGV. The table came from immunoSEQ multiplex PCR; TCRdb's copy has only in-frame clones and leaves some out. The sample holds over 45,000 clones, 86% seen once. The clonotype was recovered from an adult in good health. Sequenced material: peripheral blood, taken on day 0 of AZD1222 vaccination. This chain connects TRBV11-2 to TRBJ2-1; D remains ambiguous. CDR3 DNA sequence: TGTGCCAGCAGCTCGATGGAAACCCCCTACAATGAGCAGTTCTTC. As protein: CASSSMETPYNEQFF.